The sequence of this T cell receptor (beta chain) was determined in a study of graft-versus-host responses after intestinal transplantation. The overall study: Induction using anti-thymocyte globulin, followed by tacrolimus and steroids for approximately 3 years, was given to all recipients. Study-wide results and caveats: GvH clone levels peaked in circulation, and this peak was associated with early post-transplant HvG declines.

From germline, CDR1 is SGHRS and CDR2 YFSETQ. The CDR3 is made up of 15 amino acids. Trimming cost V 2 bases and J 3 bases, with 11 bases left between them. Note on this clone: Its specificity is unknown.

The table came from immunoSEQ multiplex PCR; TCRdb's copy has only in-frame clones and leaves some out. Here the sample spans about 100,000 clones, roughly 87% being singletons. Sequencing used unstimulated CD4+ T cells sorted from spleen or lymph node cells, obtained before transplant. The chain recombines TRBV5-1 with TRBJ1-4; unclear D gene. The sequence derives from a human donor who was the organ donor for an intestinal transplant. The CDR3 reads CASSFMGGPNEKLFF. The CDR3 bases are TGCGCCAGCAGCTTTATGGGAGGACCTAATGAAAAACTGTTTTTT.